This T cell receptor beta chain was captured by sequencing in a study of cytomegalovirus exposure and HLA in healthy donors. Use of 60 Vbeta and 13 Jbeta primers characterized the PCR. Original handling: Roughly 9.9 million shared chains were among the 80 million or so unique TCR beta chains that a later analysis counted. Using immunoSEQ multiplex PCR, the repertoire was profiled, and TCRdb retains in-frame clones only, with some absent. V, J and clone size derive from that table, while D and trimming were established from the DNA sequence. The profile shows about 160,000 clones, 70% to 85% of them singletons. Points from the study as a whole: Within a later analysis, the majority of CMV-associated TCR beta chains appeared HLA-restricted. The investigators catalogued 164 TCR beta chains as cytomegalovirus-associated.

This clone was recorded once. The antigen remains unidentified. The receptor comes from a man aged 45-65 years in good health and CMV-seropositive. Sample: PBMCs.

Here the CDR3 DNA reads TGTGCCAGCAGCTTTGGGCCAACTAATGAAAAACTGTTTTTT. Protein: CASSFGPTNEKLFF. This chain links TRBV7-2 with TRBJ1-4; no clear D gene. Trimming took 3 bases from V and 0 from J, leaving 5 bases between them. The CDR3 covers 14 residues. CDR1 SGHTA and CDR2 FQGNSA come from the germline V gene.